The rows below give T cell receptor beta chains drawn from one sample of a study of CXCR3-negative and CXCR3-positive naive CD8 T cells. Using the 5' RACE reads, TCRdb records one entry per CDR3 protein without DNA. Its listing shows over 20,000 distinct CDR3 sequences. Sample: naive CXCR3- CD8+ T cells from blood. These receptors were collected from a human donor in good health. Some clones in this sample may be carry-over from other donors' samples. The CDR3 runs from the conserved cysteine through the conserved F or W. Fields, in order: V gene, J gene, clone size, CDR3 protein. The size field is filled for only some rows; it gives once, few, many or a size class.

>TRBV10-3|TRBJ2-1|.
CAISGEQVYNEQFF
>TRBV29-1|TRBJ2-7|.
CSVCNPTGGDEQYF
>TRBV15|TRBJ2-3|.
CATSRDLSGTSSTDTQYF
>TRBV7-9|TRBJ1-1|.
CASSYAGPEAFF
>TRBV3-1|TRBJ2-7|.
CASSPIAGGGNPYYEQYF
>TRBV29-1|TRBJ2-7|.
CSVRGPKDEQYF
>TRBV28|TRBJ2-1|.
CASTVMVDVGKYNEQFF
>TRBV5-4|TRBJ2-7|medium-sized
CASSPGTTYEQYF
>TRBV20-1|TRBJ1-2|.
CSATPLTGINYGYTF
>TRBV3-1|TRBJ2-1|medium-sized
CASTYGQGSYEQFF
>TRBV20-1|TRBJ2-7|.
CSAMETVTYEQYF
>TRBV12-5|TRBJ2-1|.
CASGPTSGGYNEQFF
>TRBV4-2|TRBJ2-7|.
CASGQESYEQYF
>TRBV6-5|TRBJ1-1|.
CASSRDRVAEAFF
>TRBV7-2|TRBJ2-1|.
CASSFPIAGGPDNEQFF
>TRBV12-3/TRBV12-4|TRBJ2-7|.
CASSFFGNYEQYF
>TRBV19|TRBJ2-1|.
CALGSDRSYNEQFF
>TRBV5-1|TRBJ2-1|.
CASSPRTSGGVDEQFF
>TRBV10-3|TRBJ1-3|.
CAISESIVTGGSPGNTIYF
>TRBV14|TRBJ2-1|.
CASSPGFGSHGEQFF
>TRBV12-3/TRBV12-4|TRBJ2-7|medium-sized
CASSPGTGVYEQYF
>TRBV12-3/TRBV12-4|TRBJ1-3|.
CASSPLGSGNTIYF
>TRBV4-2|TRBJ2-2|.
CASSQDQTGSTGELFF
>TRBV29-1|TRBJ1-2|.
CSVESGQGLGYTF
>TRBV29-1|TRBJ2-5|.
CSVGKRGASQETQYF
>TRBV11-2|TRBJ2-1|.
CASSPSPLVGQFF
>TRBV11-2|TRBJ2-7|.
CASSSSGNSKEQYF
>TRBV7-9|TRBJ2-7|.
CASSLDRGYRSSYEQYF
>TRBV29-1|TRBJ2-3|.
CSVGTGLADTQYF
>TRBV29-1|TRBJ2-5|.
CSVERSPFPQETQYF
>TRBV28|TRBJ2-4|.
CASSFSGQGNIQYF
>TRBV14|TRBJ1-1|.
CASSRDRVDMNTEAFF
>TRBV12-5|TRBJ2-1|.
CASGRKWTSGRHNEQFF
>TRBV29-1|TRBJ2-7|.
CSVEGTAAYEQYF
>TRBV6-4|TRBJ2-1|.
CASSDSGGGTQDEQFF
>TRBV6-2/TRBV6-3|TRBJ1-5|.
CASSYGVDYSNQPQHF
>TRBV7-8|TRBJ2-7|.
CASSLSSGYEQYF
>TRBV6-1|TRBJ2-3|.
CASSLGQGVPDTQYF
>TRBV4-1|TRBJ2-7|.
CASSQGGTLPSYEQYF
>TRBV28|TRBJ1-5|.
CASTTGAHSNQPQHF
>TRBV5-1|TRBJ2-5|.
CASSWGQGQETQYF
>TRBV27|TRBJ2-1|.
CASSFLAGGPSYNEQFF
>TRBV4-1|TRBJ2-1|.
CASSQGTSGGAYNEQFF
>TRBV28|TRBJ2-1|medium-sized
CASSFVGDRNEQFF
>TRBV15|TRBJ1-2|.
CATSSSRDDGYTF
>TRBV6-2/TRBV6-3|TRBJ2-1|.
CASSYSGTTNNEQFF
>TRBV20-1|TRBJ2-5|.
CSARPAGGSLQETQYF
>TRBV12-3/TRBV12-4|TRBJ2-3|.
CASRGGGSTDTQYF
>TRBV7-6|TRBJ2-2|.
CASSLAREGELFF
>TRBV6-2/TRBV6-3|TRBJ2-2|.
CASSDRLGQRATYTGELFF
>TRBV12-3/TRBV12-4|TRBJ1-6|.
CASSFLLGNSPLHF
>TRBV29-1|TRBJ2-3|.
CSVTGADTDTQYF
>TRBV3-1|TRBJ2-2|.
CASSQVEGPGELFF
>TRBV5-1|TRBJ2-2|.
CASSDSGGTGELFF
>TRBV7-9|TRBJ1-1|medium-sized
CASSFSMSRDVNTEAFF
>TRBV7-2|TRBJ2-1|.
CASSLRDYLYNEQFF